The 12 T cell receptor beta chains given below trace back to one sample, sequenced in a study of response to subunit inactivated influenza vaccine. TCRdb re-called the RT-PCR reads through MiXCR, storing one row per CDR3 protein. The data contain about 780,000 distinct CDR3 sequences, less than 20% of them seen just once; the ten biggest clones take up roughly a tenth. The sample in question was PBMCs from blood, obtained around 5 days after vaccination. The receptor source for this set is a man aged 50 to 60 who received an inactivated influenza vaccine.

This chain links TRBV12-3 or TRBV12-4 with TRBJ1-1; the D gene is possibly TRBD1 (5 bases). V lost 3 bases and J lost 4, with 21 bases in between. There are 17 residues in the CDR3. CDR3 in amino acids: CASSFWRGRLIPTEAFF. CDR3 DNA: TGTGCCAGCAGTTTTTGGAGGGGCCGCCTAATCCCCACTGAAGCTTTCTTT.

The chain joins TRBV11-3 to TRBJ2-1; 9 bases line up with TRBD2. With 1 base clipped from V and 0 bases from J, the junction kept 4 bases outside the gene matches. Germline values: CDR1 SGHNT, CDR2 YENEEA. The CDR3 consists of 17 residues. The DNA of the CDR3 is TGTGCCAGCAGCTTAGGGGGTAGCGGGAGCTCCTACAATGAGCAGTTCTTC. Protein product: CASSLGGSGSSYNEQFF.

The gene calls are TRBV29-1 and TRBJ2-3, with 7 bases fitting TRBD2. CDR3 size: 13 residues. The germline V gene has CDR1 SQVTM and CDR2 ANQGSEA. The V segment lost 7 bases and the J segment 10 bases; nucleotides outside the gene matches: 14. The CDR3 nucleotides are TGCAGCGGTGCTGGTGGGGGGGGTTCGTCGCAGTATTTT. Its translation is CSGAGGGGSSQYF.

V gene TRBV10-3 combines with J gene TRBJ2-1; maybe TRBD2 (6 bases). This CDR3 region has 14 residues. Trimming cost V 10 bases and J 7 bases, with 20 bases left between them. CDR1 ENHRY and CDR2 SYGVKD come from the germline V gene. CDR3 sequence: CATQDGTGINEQFF. Here the CDR3 DNA reads TGTGCCACACAAGACGGGACTGGCATTAATGAGCAGTTCTTC.

This chain joins TRBV7-9 and TRBJ2-7; the D is unclear. CDR1 is SEHNR, CDR2 FQNEAQ, per germline (reference sequence). CDR3 length equals 15 residues. V lost 4 bases and J lost 3, with 16 bases in between. The CDR3 protein is CASSSRIGPNYEQYF. The CDR3 bases are TGTGCCAGCAGCTCCCGGATTGGGCCGAACTACGAGCAGTACTTC. Combining the CDR3 with reference TRBV7-9 and TRBJ2-7 gives the whole variable domain DTGVSQNPRHKITKRGQNVTFRCDPISEHNRLYWYRQTLGQGPEFLTYFQNEAQLEKSRLLSDRFSAERPKGSFSTLEIQRTEQGDSAMYLCASSSRIGPNYEQYFGPGTRLTVT.

This clonotype turned up a few times. The chain has TRBV10-3 and TRBJ2-1; no reliable D call. Germline-derived CDR1 and CDR2 are ENHRY and SYGVKD. This CDR3 has 15 amino acids. V was pared by 3 bases and J by 3 bases, with 12 bases between. For the CDR3, the DNA is TGTGCCATCAGTGATGTGGAGAGCAACTACAATGAGCAGTTCTTC. It encodes CAISDVESNYNEQFF.

This clonotype came up a few times. The gene calls are TRBV7-9 and TRBJ2-7, with unresolved D. From germline, CDR1 is SEHNR and CDR2 FQNEAQ (reference sequence). The CDR3 extends over 15 amino acids. V lost 3 bases to trimming and J lost 3 bases, with 15 bases between them. In DNA form, the CDR3 reads TGTGCCAGCAGCTTTGTAGGACCCACCTTCTACGAGCAGTACTTC. Its protein is CASSFVGPTFYEQYF.

The table lists this clonotype with many counts. J is TRBJ2-1 and V is TRBV18, with a weak D call TRBD2 (6 bases). From germline, CDR1 is KGHSH and CDR2 LQKENI. The CDR3 spans 15 residues. The V end lost 3 bases, the J end lost 6 bases, and 15 bases lay between the germline ends. The CDR3 bases are TGTGCCAGCTCACCTCTACCGGGAGAGGGCAATGAGCAGTTCTTC. Protein sequence: CASSPLPGEGNEQFF.

The chain couples TRBV7-2 to TRBJ2-1; 10 bases agree with TRBD2. The CDR3 is 14 amino acids. In germline, CDR1 is SGHTA, CDR2 FQGNSA. The junction had 5 bases not matched to a gene; V was cut back by 5 bases and J by 7 bases. The DNA for the CDR3 is TGTGCCAGCAGCCAGGGACTAGCGCTTAATGAGCAGTTCTTC. Its protein is CASSQGLALNEQFF. The entire variable domain, with the rest obtained from reference TRBV7-2 and TRBJ2-1, is as follows: GAGVSQSPSNKVTEKGKDVELRCDPISGHTALYWYRQSLGQGLEFLIYFQGNSAPDKSGLPSDRFSAERTGGSVSTLTIQRTQQEDSAVYLCASSQGLALNEQFFGPGTRLTVL.

The rearrangement joins TRBV7-2 to TRBJ1-2, with D perhaps matching TRBD1 (5 bases). Germline CDR1 reads SGHTA; CDR2 reads FQGNSA. Deletions cut 1 base from V and 7 bases from J, with 13 bases between. This CDR3 spans 14 amino acids. The CDR3 loop is CASSLVGGEGGYTF. CDR3 in DNA: TGTGCCAGCAGCTTAGTTGGGGGGGAAGGTGGCTACACCTTC.

J is TRBJ1-1 and V is TRBV12-3 or TRBV12-4; TRBD1 is a possible D gene (6 bases). This CDR3 is built from 13 residues. V lost 6 bases and J 11 bases, leaving 19 bases between the germline ends. CDR3 sequence: CASSPGLPDRAFF. Here the CDR3 DNA reads TGTGCCAGCAGCCCCGGTCTTCCCGACAGGGCTTTCTTT.

There are many counts of this clonotype. This chain joins TRBV29-1 and TRBJ2-7, with D tentatively TRBD1 or TRBD2 (5 bases each). CDR3 size: 15 residues. V was trimmed by 4 bases and J by 3 bases, leaving 19 bases between them. Germline CDR1 and CDR2: SQVTM and ANQGSEA. The CDR3 region is CSVGKLLGRSYEQYF. Here the CDR3 DNA reads TGCAGCGTTGGAAAGCTACTGGGACGGAGCTACGAGCAGTACTTC.